This T cell receptor beta chain was captured in a study of T cells in Graves' hyperthyroidism and ophthalmopathy (dated by TCRdb to the late 2010s). At the level of the whole study: Peripheral blood was collected at initial diagnosis, before any treatment. To identify TCR V-J signatures that set the groups apart, the researchers used a discovery cohort of about a hundred patients, made up of 43 with Graves' ophthalmopathy and some 56 with stable Graves' hyperthyroidism. Prospective prediction of ophthalmopathy was tested in an independent validation cohort of fewer than 20 hyperthyroidism patients and some 17 patients who later progressed to ophthalmopathy. The 90 or so discovery patients were randomly split 7:3 into training and test sets. In addition, the study compared T-cell repertoires in thyroid tissue and in blood from over 5 Graves' hyperthyroidism patients. After sampling, hyperthyroidism patients received methimazole starting at 30 mg daily, and ophthalmopathy patients received high-dose intravenous methylprednisolone. The paper reports TCR Vbeta CDR3 sequencing of 130 to 150 peripheral blood samples: around 41 ophthalmopathy, some 80 hyperthyroidism and approximately 17 progressor patients.

From the germline V gene, CDR1 is SGHAT and CDR2 is FQNNGV. Reading from cysteine to phenylalanine, the CDR3 counts 18 amino acids. Only the CDR3 DNA is retained, 54 bases long and in frame from the first base. The V end loses 1 base and the J end loses 6 bases, and a stretch of 25 bases separates them. Graves' hyperthyroidism was defined as stable when no progression to ophthalmopathy occurred over 18 months of follow-up. Hyperthyroidism patients were newly diagnosed, had a disease duration of under 2 months, and were aged 18 to 65 years. Any patient with an uncontrolled infection, another autoimmune disease, pregnancy or lactation was excluded. Diagnoses were established on the basis of clinical symptoms, serum thyroxine and TRAb, thyroid ultrasound, and orbital computed tomography. PBMCs were separated from roughly 10 ml of fresh peripheral blood using Ficoll-Paque density gradient centrifugation. Trizol reagent was used to extract total RNA, and RNA quality was then checked on an Agilent 2100 Bioanalyzer.

Amplification of TCR beta CDR3 regions was carried out from RNA transcripts. The TCR CDR3 was subjected to a first round of RT-PCR using the HTBI primer set and the Qiagen OneStep RT-PCR kit. Libraries were constructed in a second round of multiplex PCR, after which size selection and purification were performed. Libraries were sequenced paired-end with 100 bp reads on an Illumina HiSeq2000. As for the authors' bioinformatics: Raw data were processed with SOAPnuke, discarding reads with adapters, uncalled bases, mean Phred below 15, or no exact constant-primer or identifier match. COPE v1.2.5 was used to merge the high-quality paired reads, and each unique nucleotide sequence was defined as a clonotype. MiTCR v1.1 was used to align the clonotypes against IMGT TRBV, TRBD and TRBJ reference segments. The analysis was restricted to V-J combinations with a frequency above 0.0001, which together covered just over 98% of the repertoires. The TCS score was defined as the ratio of F50 (clonal expansion) to E x V (chaos), calculated using BLOSUM62-based TCRdist between CDR3 peptides within each V-J. Welch's t-statistics and random forest reduced fewer than 600 V-J features to about 13, which were used in a naive Bayes classifier (R e1071). TCRdb trimmed public reads at Q25 via fastp, called clones via MiXCR and kept in-frame beta chains. Rows with one shared CDR3 protein collapse into an entry with the most common genes and DNA. TCRdb, not the authors, supplied the V and J calls. The sample table lists 650,000 to 700,000 distinct CDR3 sequences, 15% to 20% of them with a count of one. The ten most abundant clones make up about a sixth of the sample.

This clonotype was detected ten times or more. Its antigen is not yet known. It has no much larger one-base neighbor in the sample; base qualities were not kept. Broader findings and caveats from the paper: In validation, progression to ophthalmopathy was predicted by the model with nearly 71% sensitivity and approximately 78% specificity, a median of 6.5 months before onset. Sample size was not statistically predetermined, and investigators were not blinded to group allocation. A model built on a 13 V-J signature distinguished ophthalmopathy from stable hyperthyroidism, reaching around 88% sensitivity and around 81% specificity in cross-validation and 80%/75% in testing. Most expanded thyroid clonotypes (frequency above 0.001) were also detected in blood, a finding suggesting that blood repertoires may reflect thyroid immune responses.

This TCR derives from a man in his fifties with Graves' hyperthyroidism. The chain uses TRBV11-2 and TRBJ2-7; the D gene is possibly TRBD1 or TRBD2, each agreeing over 5 bases. The sample consisted of blood. This receptor has the CDR3 CASSLGGGPGPASVEQYF. The DNA sequence is as follows: TGTGCCAGCAGCTTAGGGGGTGGACCGGGGCCCGCCTCGGTCGAGCAGTACTTC.